This TCR beta chain was sequenced in a study of CD8+ T cells in alopecia areata. Investigators sorted PBMCs to obtain both CD4+ and CD8+ T cells. Once RNA had been extracted, it was reverse transcribed into cDNA to act as the sequencing template. Using immunoSEQ multiplex PCR, the repertoire was profiled, and TCRdb retains in-frame clones only, with some absent. The sample has 200,000 or so clones; more than 45% are singletons. This clone has a handful of counts. Per germline, CDR1 SGHRS and CDR2 YFSETQ. V lost 5 bases to trimming and J lost 1 base, with 10 bases between them. This CDR3 has 15 residues.

J is TRBJ2-6 and V is TRBV5-1; D unclear. This receptor was identified in a human donor with alopecia areata. The sequencing here drew on CD4+ T cells sorted from blood, taken at week 0. CDR3 DNA sequence: TGCGCCAGCAGTCCGCCCTCATCTGGGGCCAACGTCCTGACTTTC. Translation gives CASSPPSSGANVLTF.